This TCR beta chain was recovered during a study of tumor-infiltrating lymphocytes in primary liver carcinoma. Study as a whole: The patients comprised men and women between the ages of 30 and 69 years. Roughly 3.5 to 8 million productive TCRbeta reads were obtained per sample, with similar numbers across tissue types.

A constant-region primer served to make TCR beta cDNA from roughly 460 ng total RNA. Libraries covering TCR beta were generated through three nested multiplex PCR rounds (using a slightly modified ARM-PCR). The opening two PCR rounds, 10 cycles each, paired TRBV1-TRBV30 forward primers with a C-beta reverse primer. Each CDR3 protein is one row after TCRdb ran MiXCR on the multiplex PCR reads. The sample lists 150,000 to 200,000 distinct CDR3 sequences; around four fifths were seen once. Investigators took RNA and DNA out together from 20-30 mg of unsorted bulk tissue. Chronic HBV infection affected patients, none of whom had received treatment. Germline CDR1 SQVTM, CDR2 ANQGSEA. The CDR3 runs 14 residues. This clonotype has only one observation. The junction shows a germline mismatch at one end, possibly a read error.

This receptor was obtained from a man in his forties with primary liver carcinoma and hepatitis B virus infection. V usage is TRBV29-1 and J usage is TRBJ1-3; D may be TRBD1 (6 bases). What was sequenced was tumor tissue from primary liver carcinoma. The CDR3 DNA follows: TGCAGCGTCCTCGACAGGAGCTCTGGGAACACCAAATATTTT. Its translation: CSVLDRSSGNTKYF.